The clone carrying this T cell receptor (beta chain) appeared many times. The TCRbeta library incorporated unique molecular identifiers. Each CDR3 protein is one row after TCRdb ran MiXCR on the PCR reads. The sample carries 700,000 or so distinct CDR3 sequences, about 12% recorded once. The data were obtained in a study of T-cell reconstitution after alpha-beta-depleted transplantation in children. The source of this sequence is a girl aged 2-10 years with congenital amegakaryocytic thrombocytopenia, due to receive a stem cell transplant. This sample comprised PBMCs, obtained before TCRalphabeta/CD19-depleted stem cell transplant.

In nucleotides, the CDR3 is TGCAGTGCTGGGGGGGATTTGGGCTACACCTTC. Its translation: CSAGGDLGYTF. The chain couples TRBV20-1 to TRBJ1-2; D is perhaps TRBD1 (5 bases). Germline values: CDR1 DFQATT, CDR2 SNEGSKA (reference sequence). Trimming left V 5 bases short and J 8 bases short, with 12 bases between. The CDR3 is 11 residues long.